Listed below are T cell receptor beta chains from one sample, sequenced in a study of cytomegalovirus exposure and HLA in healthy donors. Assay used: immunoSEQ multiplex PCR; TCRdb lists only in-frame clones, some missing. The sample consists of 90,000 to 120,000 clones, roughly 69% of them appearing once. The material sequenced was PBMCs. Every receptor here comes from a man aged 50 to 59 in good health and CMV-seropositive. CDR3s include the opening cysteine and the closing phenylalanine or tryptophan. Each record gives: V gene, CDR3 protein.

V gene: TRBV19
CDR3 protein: CASREETEADTQYF

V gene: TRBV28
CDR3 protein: CASSLRRWSGGTDTQYF

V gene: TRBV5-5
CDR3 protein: CASLRDRDMNTEAFF

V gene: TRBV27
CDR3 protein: CASSPPEQGPVYEQYF

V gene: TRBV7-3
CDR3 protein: CASSSDKNTEAFF

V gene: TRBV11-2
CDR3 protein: CASSPSSGETQYF

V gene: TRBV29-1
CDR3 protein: CSVEVPRGRAEAFF

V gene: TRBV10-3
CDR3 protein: CAISQRTGAYEQYF

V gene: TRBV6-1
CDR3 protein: CASSERAIYQPQHF

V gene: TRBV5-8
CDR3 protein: CASSLPGSATNEKLFF

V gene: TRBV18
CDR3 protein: CASSRDFNQPQHF

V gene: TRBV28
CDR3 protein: CASIRGPNTEAFF

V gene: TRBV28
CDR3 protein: CASSSPGQGGEKLFF

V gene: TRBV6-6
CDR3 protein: CASSPDRTSYEQYF

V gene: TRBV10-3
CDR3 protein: CAISERGGLTDTQYF

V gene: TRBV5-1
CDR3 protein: CASSDRGRTDTQYF

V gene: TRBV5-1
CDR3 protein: CASSLAGGQGSYNEQFF

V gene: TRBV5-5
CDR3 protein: CASSLVPTGDTQYF

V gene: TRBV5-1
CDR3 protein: CASSLRGGEETQYF

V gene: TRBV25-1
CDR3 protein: CASMGGGLEKLFF

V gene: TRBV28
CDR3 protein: CASSPTNSYEQYF

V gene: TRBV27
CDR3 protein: CASSPYGTGTGSYNSPLHF

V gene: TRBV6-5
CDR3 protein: CASRDWNTEAFF

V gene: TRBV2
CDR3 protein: CASTRTGIAYEQYF

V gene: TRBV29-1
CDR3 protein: CSVDARGALETQYF

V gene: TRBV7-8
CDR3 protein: CASSFRGLSNQPQHF

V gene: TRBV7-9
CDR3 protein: CASSNTGAERDTIYF

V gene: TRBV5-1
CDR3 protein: CASSLASGGSPNTGELFF

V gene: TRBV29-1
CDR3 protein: CSVELTGDEQYF